This TCR beta chain was obtained from a study of blood T cell repertoires in COVID-19. Turning to the study itself: Some COVID-19 samples were acute and others convalescent; all came from the United States, Italy and Spain.

Sequencing was performed with immunoSEQ multiplex PCR; in TCRdb, only in-frame clones are kept and a portion is missing. The table includes around 100,000 clones, around 88% detected once. The CDR3 is 14 residues long. Germline V gene sequence: CDR1 SGHNT, CDR2 YYREEE (reference sequence). V dropped 7 bases and J dropped 5 bases, with 18 bases sitting between them. This TCR came from a human donor in a cohort sampled during active COVID-19. V usage is TRBV5-4 and J usage is TRBJ2-5; D is undetermined. The material sequenced was peripheral blood. The CDR3 nucleotides are TGTGCCAGCCAAAGCGTTAGCTCCACGGAGACCCAGTACTTC. Translation: CASQSVSSTETQYF. Together with reference TRBV5-4 and TRBJ2-5, the CDR3 gives the full variable domain: ETGVTQSPTHLIKTRGQQVTLRCSSQSGHNTVSWYQQALGQGPQFIFQYYREEENGRGNFPPRFSGLQFPNYSSELNVNALELDDSALYLCASQSVSSTETQYFGPGTRLLVL.